This TCR beta chain was identified in a study of blood T cell repertoires in COVID-19. CDR1 MNHEY and CDR2 SMNVEV come from the germline V gene (reference sequence). The V segment lost 6 bases and the J segment 8 bases; nucleotides outside the gene matches: 7. The CDR3 runs to 15 residues. Profiling relied on immunoSEQ multiplex PCR, and the TCRdb table lists in-frame clones only, not all of them. The table has about 250,000 clones, more than 70% seen once; the top ten hold around 2%. The genes are TRBV27 and TRBJ2-3, with 14 bases identical to TRBD2. The sequenced material came from peripheral blood. The receptor's source is a woman aged 40 to 50 who had recovered from COVID-19. CDR3 sequence reads: CASRGGTSGRVTQYF. The CDR3 coding sequence is TGTGCCAGCAGGGGGGGGACTAGCGGGAGAGTTACGCAGTATTTT.